These 18 T cell receptor beta chains originate from one sample sequenced in a study of regulatory T cells in long-lasting Graves disease (TCRdb year 2021). What this sample's time point label stands for: newly diagnosed GD, antithyroid drugs for less than 3 months. RNA was extracted from PBMCs in TRIzol for both TCR sequencing and RNA sequencing. Receptor libraries were prepared by multiplex PCR. The instrument given in TCRdb is Illumina HiSeq 4000. TCR beta libraries were built with iRepertoire HTBI primers and Arm-PCR amplification of CDR3 regions. TCRdb trimmed the raw reads at Q25, called clones with MiXCR and kept productive beta chains. Rows are unified per CDR3 protein, each entry keeping the most common DNA and genes. Across this sample there are roughly 560,000 distinct CDR3 sequences, with around 11% seen only once. The ten largest clonotypes hold 8% to 10% of the sample. This sample also belongs to another study, concerning T cells in Graves' hyperthyroidism and ophthalmopathy.

Sample: peripheral blood mononuclear cells (PBMCs), taken at new diagnosis, from a patient treated with antithyroid drugs. The receptor set was obtained from a woman in her twenties or thirties with Graves disease. Donor details come from another sample of the same person, matched by shared clones.

In this sample, this clonotype turned up many times. The chain joins TRBV19 to TRBJ2-1, with 11 bases aligning to TRBD2. The CDR3 is 17 residues long. Unmatched junction bases numbered 4, after V lost 3 bases and J lost 0 bases. Per germline, CDR1 LNHDA and CDR2 SQIVND (reference sequence). CDR3 nucleotide sequence: TGTGCCAGTAGTATGATGCTAGCGGGGGGCTCCTACAATGAGCAGTTCTTC. It specifies CASSMMLAGGSYNEQFF.

In regard to this clonotype: One end of the junction does not line up with germline, which may come from a read error. The rearrangement uses TRBV11-2 and TRBJ2-7, with D possibly TRBD2 on 6 matching bases. The germline V gene has CDR1 SGHAT and CDR2 FQNNGV. The CDR3 covers 15 residues. CDR3 residues: CAGSSGDGSSYEQYF. CDR3 DNA sequence: TGTGCCGGCAGCTCCGGGGACGGGAGCTCCTACGAGCAGTACTTC.

Ten or more counts support this clonotype. CDR3 amino acids: CASSLTPYSNQPQHF. The DNA for the CDR3 is TGTGCCAGCAGCTTGACGCCTTATAGCAATCAGCCCCAGCATTTT. The rearrangement links TRBV5-6 to TRBJ1-5; D uncertain. This CDR3 region has 15 residues. Between the trimmed V and J ends, which lost 1 base and 0 bases, there was a span of 8 bases. The germline V gene has CDR1 SGHDT and CDR2 YYEEEE.

In its sample, this clonotype was seen many times. The chain carries TRBV3-1 and TRBJ1-5; unclear D gene. Germline V gene sequence: CDR1 LGHDT, CDR2 YNNKEL (reference sequence). Trimming took off 5 bases at V and 6 bases at J, with 11 bases between the two ends. CDR3 length: 13 amino acids. The CDR3 DNA follows: TGTGCCAGCAGCAACGCATGGGGTCAGCCCCAGCATTTT. Translating it yields CASSNAWGQPQHF.

The chain links TRBV24-1 to TRBJ2-3; D perhaps matches TRBD2 (6 bases). Germline V gene data show CDR1 as KGHDR and CDR2 as SFDVKD. The CDR3 length is 12 residues. The V and J ends lost 9 bases and 9 bases respectively, with 15 bases between them. This CDR3 reads CATGGGGETQYF. DNA for the CDR3: TGTGCCACCGGGGGTGGCGGGGAAACGCAGTATTTT.

This CDR3 is CASSPRLAGRTGELFF. CDR3 coding DNA: TGCGCCAGCAGCCCTAGACTAGCGGGACGGACCGGGGAGCTGTTTTTT. The chain links TRBV10-1 to TRBJ2-2; 11 bases map to TRBD2. V was pared by 6 bases and J by 5 bases, with 8 bases of the junction left unmatched. Germline-derived CDR1 and CDR2 are WNHNN and SYGVQD (reference sequence). The CDR3 totals 16 residues.

This clonotype came up a few times. Since the CDR3 does not end with the conserved phenylalanine or tryptophan, this likely comes from a read error. The rearrangement uses TRBV19 and TRBJ1-2; no firm D call. The V gene's germline CDR1 is LNHDA and CDR2 SQIVND (reference sequence). Trimming cost V 8 bases and J 5 bases, with 15 bases left between them. This CDR3 is 13 amino acids long. The DNA of the CDR3 is TGTGCCAGTGTAGAAACCCGAGGATATGGCTACACCTCC. Its protein product is CASVETRGYGYTS.

The genes are TRBV7-9 and TRBJ1-6, with 10 bases identical to TRBD1. Germline lookup yields CDR1 SEHNR and CDR2 FQNEAQ (reference sequence). Germline trimming cut 9 bases from V and 8 bases from J; bases unmatched to any gene: 13. The CDR3 runs 16 residues. For the CDR3, the DNA is TGTGCCAGTCGATCCAAGTCGGGGACAGGGGATTCACCCCTCCACTTT. This encodes CASRSKSGTGDSPLHF.

The sample holds many counts of this clonotype. The chain joins TRBV12-3 or TRBV12-4 to TRBJ1-3; D not resolved. This CDR3 spans 16 amino acids. V lost 7 bases to trimming and J lost 0 bases, with 16 bases between them. For the CDR3, the DNA is TGTGCCAGCAACTTGGACGTACAGACCTCTGGAAACACCATATATTTT. Translated: CASNLDVQTSGNTIYF.

This clonotype was recorded many times. The genes are TRBV6-2 or TRBV6-3 and TRBJ2-1, with TRBD2 matching 8 bases. CDR1 MNHEY and CDR2 SVGEGT come from the germline V gene. This CDR3 region has 16 residues. The V gene end was trimmed by 6 bases and the J gene end by 8 bases; junction bases not matched to a gene: 15. The CDR3 region has the DNA TGTGCCAGCAGCGCCGGCAAGGGACTAGTCGGGTATGAGCAGTTCTTC. Its protein is CASSAGKGLVGYEQFF.

The CDR3 loop is CASSEYGYTQYF. CDR3 nucleotide sequence: TGTGCCAGCAGTGAATATGGATATACGCAGTATTTT. The J gene is TRBJ2-3, the V gene TRBV25-1; D is uncertain. This CDR3 contains 12 residues. The V gene lost 0 bases and the J gene lost 7 bases, with 5 bases spanning the gap. Germline assignment: CDR1 MGHDK and CDR2 SYGVNS.

The rearrangement uses TRBV20-1 and TRBJ2-7, with 11 bases fitting TRBD1. V dropped 6 bases and J dropped 0; count of bases not matched to a gene: 4. This CDR3 is 14 amino acids long. Germline lookup yields CDR1 DFQATT and CDR2 SNEGSKA (reference sequence). In nucleotides, the CDR3 is TGCAGTGCGACCGGGACAGGGGGCTCCTACGAGCAGTACTTC. It translates to CSATGTGGSYEQYF.

The CDR3 DNA reads TGTGCCAGTAGTGCGTGGTCCCAAGAGACCCAGTACTTC. Protein: CASSAWSQETQYF. The chain couples TRBV19 to TRBJ2-5; no firm D call. CDR3 size: 13 residues. V was trimmed by 5 bases and J by 1 base, leaving 8 bases between them. CDR1 is LNHDA and CDR2 is SQIVND in the germline V gene (reference sequence).

This clonotype occurred once. This chain joins TRBV6-2 or TRBV6-3 and TRBJ2-4; tentative D call: TRBD2 (5 bases). The CDR3 totals 15 residues. Looked up from germline, CDR1 is MNHEY and CDR2 is SVGEGT. The ends were cut back, 4 bases at V and 1 base at J, with 11 bases in the middle. CDR3 residues: CASSFWRVAKNIQYF. In DNA, the CDR3 is TGTGCCAGCAGTTTCTGGCGGGTCGCCAAAAACATTCAGTACTTC.

The sample holds a few counts of this clonotype. The chain couples TRBV7-9 to TRBJ1-5; a weak D match, TRBD1 (5 bases). This CDR3 contains 14 residues. Deletions cut 1 base from V and 5 bases from J, with 9 bases between. Germline V gene sequence: CDR1 SEHNR, CDR2 FQNEAQ (reference sequence). The CDR3 DNA is TGTGCCAGCAGCTTAGGCAGGGACCATCAGCCCCAGCATTTT. It translates to CASSLGRDHQPQHF.

This clonotype was found many times. The gene calls are TRBV11-2 and TRBJ2-5; no reliable D call. This CDR3 is 11 amino acids long. Germline assignment: CDR1 SGHAT and CDR2 FQNNGV. Trimming took 5 bases from V and 9 from J, leaving 10 bases between them. The CDR3 is CASSSAGAQYF. For the CDR3, the DNA is TGTGCCAGCAGCAGCGCCGGCGCCCAGTACTTC.

There are many counts of this clonotype. V gene TRBV24-1 combines with J gene TRBJ2-5; D is perhaps TRBD2 (5 bases). The CDR3 length is 13 residues. Germline CDR1 KGHDR, CDR2 SFDVKD. V was cut by 5 bases and J by 7 bases, with 13 bases left in between. The DNA for the CDR3 is TGTGCCACCAGTGGAGGGTACGCAATGACCCAGTACTTC. It specifies CATSGGYAMTQYF.

This clonotype was seen only a few times. This chain links TRBV9 with TRBJ1-2; D unresolved. This CDR3 contains 14 residues. V lost 0 bases, J lost 8 bases, and 14 bases lay in between. CDR1 and CDR2 from the germline V gene are SGDLS and YYNGEE. The CDR3 nucleotides read TGTGCCAGCAGCGTAGGCCTCGAGGGAGTGGGCTACACCTTC. Translating it yields CASSVGLEGVGYTF.